The rows below give T cell receptor beta chains drawn from one sample of a study of CD8+ T cells in alopecia areata. This table comes from immunoSEQ multiplex PCR, and its TCRdb copy is limited to in-frame clones, with some not included. The data contain approximately 180,000 clones, about 65% of them singletons. Material: CD4+ T cells sorted from blood, obtained between weeks 49 and 50, from a patient treated with tofacitinib. These receptors originate from a human donor with alopecia areata. The CDR3 runs from the conserved cysteine through the conserved F or W. D genes are given only for firm matches. Only some rows state a clone size, as once, few, many or a class for expanded clones.

clone size	V gene	D gene	J gene	CDR3 DNA	CDR3 protein
once	TRBV6-5	-	TRBJ1-6	TGTGCCAGCAGCCAACAGGGCGGAGGTTCACCCCTCCACTTT	CASSQQGGGSPLHF
-	TRBV19	TRBD1	TRBJ2-7	TGTGCCAGTAGTTCAACTCCGGGACAGGGTTCCGAGCAGTACTTC	CASSSTPGQGSEQYF
-	TRBV29-1	-	TRBJ1-2	TGCAGCGTTGAGGTTTACAACTATGGCTACACCTTC	CSVEVYNYGYTF
-	TRBV30	TRBD1	TRBJ2-1	TGTGCCTGGAGCGCCGGGACAGGGAGATACAATGAGCAGTTCTTC	CAWSAGTGRYNEQFF
-	TRBV30	-	TRBJ1-1	TGTGCCTGGAGTGGAGACGTATTTAACACTGAAGCTTTCTTT	CAWSGDVFNTEAFF
-	TRBV29-1	TRBD1	TRBJ1-1	TGCAGCGTCCGACTTGGGACAGGGAACACTGAAGCTTTCTTT	CSVRLGTGNTEAFF
-	TRBV2	-	TRBJ2-1	TGTGCCAGCAGTGAAAGGGCAGGTATCCATGAGCAGTTCTTC	CASSERAGIHEQFF
few	TRBV29-1	TRBD1	TRBJ2-7	TGCAGTGTTCTGGGACAGGTATACGAGCAGTACTTC	CSVLGQVYEQYF
-	TRBV29-1	-	TRBJ1-1	TGCAGCGTTGCAGGGAGTCTTGAAGCTTTCTTT	CSVAGSLEAFF
-	TRBV13	TRBD1	TRBJ2-7	TGTGCCAGCAGCTTAGGTCTGACAGGGGCCGGCTACGAGCAGTACTTC	CASSLGLTGAGYEQYF
-	TRBV4-3	TRBD1	TRBJ2-7	TGCGCCAGCAGCCAAGATCTCACAGGGGATCCCTACGAGCAGTACTTC	CASSQDLTGDPYEQYF
few	TRBV5-1	TRBD2	TRBJ2-7	TGCGCCAGCAGCTTGGGGACTAGCGGCTACGAGCAGTACTTC	CASSLGTSGYEQYF
-	TRBV7-2	TRBD2	TRBJ2-3	TGTGCCAGCAGTTCACGGCAAGGGAGGGGATTCACAGATACGCAGTATTTT	CASSSRQGRGFTDTQYF
-	TRBV5-6	TRBD2	TRBJ2-1	TGTGCCAGCAGCTCCCGGACTAGCTGGGATGAGCAGTTCTTC	CASSSRTSWDEQFF
-	TRBV29-1	-	TRBJ1-5	TGCAGCGTTATGGGGTCGAGTCAGCCCCAGCATTTT	CSVMGSSQPQHF
-	TRBV27	-	TRBJ1-6	TGTGCCAGCAGTATCGTAAGGGATTCACCCCTCCACTTT	CASSIVRDSPLHF
-	TRBV29-1	TRBD1	TRBJ1-2	TGCAGCGTTGCGGACAGGGGGCCATATGGCTACACCTTC	CSVADRGPYGYTF
-	TRBV6-5	-	TRBJ1-6	TGTGCCAGCAGTTACATGAGGGATTCACCCCTCCACTTT	CASSYMRDSPLHF
-	TRBV30	-	TRBJ1-1	TGTGCCTGGAGTGACAGGGTCAGGAACACTGAAGCTTTCTTT	CAWSDRVRNTEAFF
-	TRBV19	-	TRBJ2-1	TGTGCCAGTAGAATGGACCACGCCTCGGGTGAGCAGTTCTTC	CASRMDHASGEQFF
few	TRBV19	-	TRBJ1-1	TGTGCCAGTAGTATAAGAGGGGAAACTGAAGCTTTCTTT	CASSIRGETEAFF
few	TRBV6-6	TRBD2	TRBJ2-3	TGTGCCAGCAGTGCTAGCGGGGGTGTCACAGATACGCAGTATTTT	CASSASGGVTDTQYF
few	TRBV5-1	-	TRBJ2-6	TGCGCCAGCAGCTTGTGGGCCGAGGGGATACTCTCTGGGGCCAACGTCCTGACTTTC	CASSLWAEGILSGANVLTF
many	TRBV7-2	-	TRBJ1-5	TGTGCCAGCAGCGGACTGTTCAATCAGCCCCAGCATTTT	CASSGLFNQPQHF
-	TRBV4-3	-	TRBJ1-2	TGCGCCAGCAGCCAAACAGGTGTTGGCTACACCTTC	CASSQTGVGYTF
-	TRBV2	-	TRBJ1-2	TGTGCCAGCAGTCTGTACAGCTCATCTAACTATGGCTACACCTTC	CASSLYSSSNYGYTF
-	TRBV7-9	-	TRBJ1-6	TGTGCCAGCAGCTTAGTCGGAGAGGGGTCCTATAATTCACCCCTCCACTTT	CASSLVGEGSYNSPLHF
-	TRBV7-2	TRBD2	TRBJ2-1	TGTGCCAGCAGCTCCGTAGCGGGGGCTGGAAATGAGCAGTTCTTC	CASSSVAGAGNEQFF
-	TRBV20-1	-	TRBJ1-1	TGCAGTGCCCGAAGTCAGGGGAAGGCTTTCTTT	CSARSQGKAFF
-	TRBV5-6	-	TRBJ2-5	TGTGCCAGCAGCTTCAGAAACTTCCAAGAGACCCAGTACTTC	CASSFRNFQETQYF
many	TRBV2	-	TRBJ1-6	TGTGCCAGCAGTGGGCGGCCAGGGAGTACCTATAATTCACCCCTCCACTTT	CASSGRPGSTYNSPLHF
-	TRBV29-1	-	TRBJ1-1	TGCAGCGTTGAAACGGGCGGAAACACTGAAGCTTTCTTT	CSVETGGNTEAFF
few	TRBV4-3	-	TRBJ2-5	TGCGCCAGCAGCCAAGATCTATCGGGGGGCGGAGAGACCCAGTACTTC	CASSQDLSGGGETQYF
-	TRBV9	-	TRBJ1-2	TGTGCCAGCAGCGCCCTGACCTCTGACTATGGCTACACCTTC	CASSALTSDYGYTF
-	TRBV10-3	TRBD1	TRBJ2-7	TGTGCCATCAGTTCCGGGACAGGGAACTACGAGCAGTACTTC	CAISSGTGNYEQYF
-	TRBV2	-	TRBJ1-5	TGTGCCAGCAGTGAAGTGGGCAATCAGCCCCAGCATTTT	CASSEVGNQPQHF
-	TRBV9	-	TRBJ2-4	TGTGCCAGCAGCGCCGGGACCTTACTAGCCAAAAACATTCAGTACTTC	CASSAGTLLAKNIQYF
-	TRBV27	-	TRBJ1-4	TGTGCCAGCAGTCCAGGGACGCCTCCTGAAAAACTGTTTTTT	CASSPGTPPEKLFF
-	TRBV10-3	-	TRBJ1-5	TGTGCCATCAGTGAGGAGGACAATCAGCCCCAGCATTTT	CAISEEDNQPQHF
-	TRBV4-3	TRBD1	TRBJ1-4	TGCGCCAGCAGCCAAGACCCCCCAGGGGGCGCGGGTGAAAAACTGTTTTTT	CASSQDPPGGAGEKLFF
-	TRBV2	-	TRBJ2-1	TGTGCCAGCAAAGATATCGGGGCCGAAACTTACAATGAGCAGTTCTTC	CASKDIGAETYNEQFF
-	TRBV29-1	TRBD1	TRBJ2-7	TGCAGCGTCAGGACAGGGGTGTACGAGCAGTACTTC	CSVRTGVYEQYF
-	TRBV29-1	-	TRBJ2-5	TGCAGCGTGTCCCAGGGTGGAGAGACCCAGTACTTC	CSVSQGGETQYF
-	TRBV7-8	-	TRBJ1-5	TGTGCCAGCAGCCTAAGCTGGCAGAGCAATCAGCCCCAGCATTTT	CASSLSWQSNQPQHF
-	TRBV10-3	-	TRBJ2-2	TGTGCCATCATGCGGGGAGTTGACACCGGGGAGCTGTTTTTT	CAIMRGVDTGELFF
-	TRBV5-4	-	TRBJ2-3	TGTGCCAGCAGCAACCCCCTAGCCCCCATTTCGGATACGCAGTATTTT	CASSNPLAPISDTQYF
-	TRBV30	-	TRBJ1-2	TGTGCCTGGAGAAGGGTCCTTGGCTACACCTTC	CAWRRVLGYTF
-	TRBV7-7	-	TRBJ2-3	TGTGCCAGCTCAGGGGGGGATACGCAGTATTTT	CASSGGDTQYF
-	TRBV29-1	-	TRBJ2-5	TGCAGCGCTGGGGCAGACGAGCAAGAGACCCAGTACTTC	CSAGADEQETQYF
-	TRBV6-6	TRBD1	TRBJ1-5	TGTGCCAGCAGTTACTTAGGACAGGGTGGTCAGCCCCAGCATTTT	CASSYLGQGGQPQHF
few	TRBV7-2	-	TRBJ2-3	TGTGCCAGCAGCTTACGGGGGGCCAGCCCAGATACGCAGTATTTT	CASSLRGASPDTQYF